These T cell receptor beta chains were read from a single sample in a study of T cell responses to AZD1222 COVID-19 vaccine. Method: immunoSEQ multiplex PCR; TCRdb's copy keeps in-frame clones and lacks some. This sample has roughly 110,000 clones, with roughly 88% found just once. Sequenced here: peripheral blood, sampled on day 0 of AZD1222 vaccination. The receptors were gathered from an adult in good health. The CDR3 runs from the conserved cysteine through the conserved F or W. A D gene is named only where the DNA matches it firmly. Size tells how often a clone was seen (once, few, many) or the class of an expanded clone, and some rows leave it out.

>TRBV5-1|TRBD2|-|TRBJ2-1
TGCGCCAGCAGCTCAGGACTAGCGGGAGTTATTGAGCAGTTCTTC
CASSSGLAGVIEQFF
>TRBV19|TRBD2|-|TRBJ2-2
TGTGCCAGTAGTAAGGGACTAGCCCCCGGGGAGCTGTTTTTT
CASSKGLAPGELFF
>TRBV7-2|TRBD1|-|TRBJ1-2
TGTGCCAGCAGTTCAACTTACCGGGACAGGGGGCTCGGCTACACCTTC
CASSSTYRDRGLGYTF
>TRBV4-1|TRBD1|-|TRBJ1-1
TGCGCCAGCAGCCAAGTCCGGACAGGGGAAGCTTTCTTT
CASSQVRTGEAFF
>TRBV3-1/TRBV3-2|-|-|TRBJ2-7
TGTGCCAGCAGCCCCCATCCCCCAGCGACTACCTACGAGCAGTACTTC
CASSPHPPATTYEQYF
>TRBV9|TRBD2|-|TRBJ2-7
TGTGCCAGCAGCGAATTGGCGGGAGTTACCGAGCAGTACTTC
CASSELAGVTEQYF
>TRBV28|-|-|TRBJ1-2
TGTGCCAGCAGTTTACCTCGAGGGGGAGTCGGTGGTGGCTACACCTTC
CASSLPRGGVGGGYTF
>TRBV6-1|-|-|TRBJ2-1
TGTGCCAGCAATAGGGGATCATACAATGAGCAGTTCTTC
CASNRGSYNEQFF
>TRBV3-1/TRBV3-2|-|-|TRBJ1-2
TGTGCCAGCAGCCCCCTTAGGGGGGGTAACGGCTACACCTTC
CASSPLRGGNGYTF
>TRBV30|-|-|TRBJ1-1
TGTGCCTGGAGTGTAAGGGAGGGCACTGAAGCTTTCTTT
CAWSVREGTEAFF
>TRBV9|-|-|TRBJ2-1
TGTGCCAGCAGCGTACGAGGTAAGCAGTTCTTC
CASSVRGKQFF
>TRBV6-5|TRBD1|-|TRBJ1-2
TGTGCCAGCCAAAGGGGGCAGGCGAACTATGGCTACACCTTC
CASQRGQANYGYTF
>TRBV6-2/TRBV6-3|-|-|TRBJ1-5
TGTGCCAGCAGTTACTCCGGACAGAGAGATCAGCCCCAGCATTTT
CASSYSGQRDQPQHF
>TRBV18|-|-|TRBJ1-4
TGTGCCAGCTCACCCCGGAGTGAAAAACTGTTTTTT
CASSPRSEKLFF
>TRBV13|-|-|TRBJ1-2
TGTGCCAGCAGCTTAATGAAGAAGGCAGGTGGCTACACCTTC
CASSLMKKAGGYTF
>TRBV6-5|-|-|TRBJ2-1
TGTGCCATTACGAGCTCCTACAATGAGCAGTTCTTC
CAITSSYNEQFF
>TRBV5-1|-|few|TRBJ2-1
TGCGCCAGCAGCTTGACGACATGGGAAGAGCAGTTCTTC
CASSLTTWEEQFF
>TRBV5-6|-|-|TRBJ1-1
TGTGCCAGCAGCTGGGTGGGGACAAGGGAAGCTTTCTTT
CASSWVGTREAFF
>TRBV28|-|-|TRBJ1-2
TGTGCCAGCAGTTTATGGGGGGAGTCCCGCTATGGCTACACCTTC
CASSLWGESRYGYTF
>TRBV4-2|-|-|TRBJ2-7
TGTGCCAGCAGCCAAGGTTTAGGACCCCGGTACTTC
CASSQGLGPRYF
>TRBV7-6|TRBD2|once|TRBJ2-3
TGTGCCAGCAGCTTAGCCCGACTAGCGGGAGGATACACAGATACGCAGTATTTT
CASSLARLAGGYTDTQYF
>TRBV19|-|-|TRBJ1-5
TGTGCCAGTAACCTTCGGGAGTTACTTGGTCAGCCCCAGCATTTT
CASNLRELLGQPQHF
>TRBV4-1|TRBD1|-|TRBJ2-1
TGCGCCAGCAGCCATTCACAGGGGGCGAGATACAATGAGCAGTTCTTC
CASSHSQGARYNEQFF
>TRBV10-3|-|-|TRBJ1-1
TGTGCCACACGAAACAGGGAGGGGGTCGAAGCTTTCTTT
CATRNREGVEAFF
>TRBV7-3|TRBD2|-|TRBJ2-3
TGTGCCAGCAGCCCCGGGACTAGCGGAATCACAGATACGCAGTATTTT
CASSPGTSGITDTQYF
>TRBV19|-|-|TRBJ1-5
TGTGCCAGTAGATCGGGTCAGGGCAGCAATCAGCCCCAGCATTTT
CASRSGQGSNQPQHF
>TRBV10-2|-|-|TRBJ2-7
TGCGCCAGCAGTGACCCAAGTAGGGGGGAGCAGTACTTC
CASSDPSRGEQYF
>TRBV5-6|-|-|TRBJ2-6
TGTGCCAGCTCCCTCAACGTCCTGACTTTC
CASSLNVLTF
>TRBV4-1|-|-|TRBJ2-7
TGCGCCAGCAGCCAATTACAACAGGTCTACGAGCAGTACTTC
CASSQLQQVYEQYF
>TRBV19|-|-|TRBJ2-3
TGTGCCAGTAGACCGAGGGGGGGAGATTTGGGAGATACGCAGTATTTT
CASRPRGGDLGDTQYF
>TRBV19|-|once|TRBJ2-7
TGTGCCAGTAGTATAGTGGCTGGCTACGAGCAGTACTTC
CASSIVAGYEQYF
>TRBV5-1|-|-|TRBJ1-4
TGCGCCAGCAGCCTAGGACTACAGGAAAAACTGTTTTTT
CASSLGLQEKLFF
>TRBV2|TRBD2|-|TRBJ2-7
TGTGCCAGCAGGCCTCGTTGGCTAGCGGCCTACGAGCAGTACTTC
CASRPRWLAAYEQYF
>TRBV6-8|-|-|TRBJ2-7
TGTGCCAGCCCAGGGGAGTCAGAGCAGTACTTC
CASPGESEQYF
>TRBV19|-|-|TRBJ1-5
TGTGCCAGTAATGGAGGGGGAGGAAATCAGCCCCAGCATTTT
CASNGGGGNQPQHF
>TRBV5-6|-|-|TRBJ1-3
TGTGCCAGCAGCTTGGGAGGGGGGGCCTCCCCAACGGATTTT
CASSLGGGASPTDF
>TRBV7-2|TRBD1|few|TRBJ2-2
TGTGCCAGCAGCCAAGGGCTCAGGGGGACCGGGGAGCTGTTTTTT
CASSQGLRGTGELFF
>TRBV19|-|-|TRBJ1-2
TGTGCCAGTAGCCGCATAAGTTCTCAGGGGTCCGGCTACACCTTC
CASSRISSQGSGYTF
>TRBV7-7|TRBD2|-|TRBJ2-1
TGTGCTAGCAGCTCTTCAATAGCGGGCTCCTACAATGAGCAGTTCTTC
CASSSSIAGSYNEQFF
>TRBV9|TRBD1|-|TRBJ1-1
TGTGCCAGCAGCCCAGGGACAGGGATAACTGAAGCTTTCTTT
CASSPGTGITEAFF
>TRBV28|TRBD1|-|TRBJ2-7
TGTGCCATCGGTCCGGGACAGGTAACCTACGAGCAGTACTTC
CAIGPGQVTYEQYF
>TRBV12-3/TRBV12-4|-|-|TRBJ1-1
TGTGCCAGCAGTTCCGGGGCTTTCACTGAAGCTTTCTTT
CASSSGAFTEAFF
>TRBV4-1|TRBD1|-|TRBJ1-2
TGCGCCAGCAGCCAAGACGGCGACAGGGGGCTGCACTATGGCTACACCTTC
CASSQDGDRGLHYGYTF
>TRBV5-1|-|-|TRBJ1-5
TGCGCCAGCAGCACCATCCCAAATCAGCCCCAGCATTTT
CASSTIPNQPQHF